The following is a T cell receptor (beta chain) sequence with its context. Assay: immunoSEQ multiplex PCR; the TCRdb copy retains only in-frame clones and omits some. The sample shows tens of thousands of clones, roughly 86% of them seen only once. The sample originates from a study of control samples from healthy donors and cancer patients. The CDR3 sequence is 15 residues long. CDR1 is ENHRY and CDR2 is SYGVKD in the germline V gene. V dropped 1 base and J dropped 7; count of bases not matched to a gene: 5. The sample taken for sequencing was blood. The TCR originated in a man aged 45-65 years in good health. The chain recombines TRBV10-3 with TRBJ1-1, with 11 bases matching TRBD1. Written as DNA, the CDR3 is TGTGCCATCAGTGAGTTGGACAGGGGGCAGGGTGAAGCTTTCTTT. It codes for CAISELDRGQGEAFF.